The 18 T cell receptor beta chains below were found in one sample sequenced in a study of shared clonotypes between healthy human individuals. The data were produced by immunoSEQ multiplex PCR, yet TCRdb's version contains in-frame clones alone and is incomplete. The sample yields approximately 250,000 clones, approximately 70% seen once. Sequenced input: memory CD4+ T cells sorted from blood. As to subset: CD45RA-negative fraction. These receptors came from a young man in good health.

The rearrangement uses TRBV9 and TRBJ2-6; D remains ambiguous. V was trimmed by 0 bases and J by 0 bases, leaving 4 bases between them. The CDR3 contains 15 residues. Germline V gives CDR1 SGDLS, CDR2 YYNGEE. This chain's CDR3 is CASSVVGSGANVLTF. The CDR3 coding sequence is TGTGCCAGCAGCGTAGTCGGCTCTGGGGCCAACGTCCTGACTTTC.

On this clone itself: This same CDR3 is encoded by further DNA sequences in the sample. The chain carries TRBV6-1 and TRBJ2-1; 15 bases match TRBD2. This CDR3 region has 17 residues. Germline V CDR1 and CDR2: MNHNS, SASEGT. Germline trimming cut 2 bases from V and 7 bases from J; bases unmatched to any gene: 6. CDR3 nucleotides: TGTGCCAGCAGTGAACTCCGGACTAGCGGGAGGGGGAATGAGCAGTTCTTC. It codes for CASSELRTSGRGNEQFF.

This chain connects TRBV2 to TRBJ1-2; D is uncertain. Germline V gene sequence: CDR1 SNHLY, CDR2 FYNNEI. The CDR3 covers 13 residues. V was shortened by 5 bases and J by 2 bases, with 9 bases between the two germline ends. For the CDR3, the DNA is TGTGCCAGCAGTTCATCAGAAAACTATGGCTACACCTTC. Its translation: CASSSSENYGYTF.

V usage is TRBV5-4 and J usage is TRBJ1-2; D may be TRBD1 (5 bases). The CDR3 has 14 amino acids. Trimming cost V 6 bases and J 3 bases, with 15 bases left between them. CDR1 and CDR2 (germline): SGHNT, YYREEE (reference sequence). The CDR3 spells CASIDMRGDYGYTF. DNA of the CDR3: TGTGCCAGCATCGATATGAGGGGCGACTATGGCTACACCTTC.

The chain employs TRBV4-1 and TRBJ1-4; possible D gene TRBD1, 6 bases. CDR1 MGHRA and CDR2 YSYEKL come from the germline V gene. Trimming left V 4 bases short and J 4 bases short, with 13 bases between. The CDR3 is 15 amino acids. The CDR3 DNA is TGCGCCAGCAGCCCTCCGGGACAAAGTAATGAAAAACTGTTTTTT. Its translation is CASSPPGQSNEKLFF.

The genes are TRBV21-1 and TRBJ1-2; the table's D call, TRBD1, was not checked against the DNA. TRBV21-1 corresponds to a pseudogene. This CDR3 region has 15 residues. The CDR3 here is CASSSTNRGKSGYTF. The CDR3 region has the DNA TGTGCCAGCAGCAGTACAAACAGGGGGAAGTCTGGCTACACCTTC.

V is TRBV28 and J is TRBJ1-2; D remains ambiguous. The CDR3 length is 14 residues. V gave up 1 base and J gave up 3 bases, with 9 bases separating them. Germline values: CDR1 MDHEN, CDR2 SYDVKM. CDR3 sequence: CASSLSSSYYGYTF. In nucleotides, the CDR3 is TGTGCCAGCAGTTTATCGTCCAGTTACTATGGCTACACCTTC.

The chain employs TRBV7-2 and TRBJ2-1; 7 positions match TRBD2. CDR1 and CDR2 (germline): SGHTA, FQGNSA. Losses at the gene ends were 1 base for V and 8 bases for J; bases not matched to a gene: 8. The CDR3 loop spans 15 amino acids. CDR3 nucleotides: TGTGCCAGCAGCTTAGTGGCGGGAGACGGGGATGAGCAGTTCTTC. The encoded protein is CASSLVAGDGDEQFF. The variable domain in full, with the rest retrieved from reference TRBV7-2 and TRBJ2-1, is GAGVSQSPSNKVTEKGKDVELRCDPISGHTALYWYRQSLGQGLEFLIYFQGNSAPDKSGLPSDRFSAERTGGSVSTLTIQRTQQEDSAVYLCASSLVAGDGDEQFFGPGTRLTVL.

This CDR3 reads CASSLDRAGVGGESEKLFF. DNA for the CDR3: TGTGCCAGCAGCCTTGACAGGGCAGGTGTTGGCGGGGAAAGTGAAAAACTGTTTTTT. The chain combines TRBV7-8 with TRBJ1-4; 7 bases are a match to TRBD1. This CDR3 has 19 residues. After removal of 5 bases from V and 7 bases from J, the junction contained 22 bases not matched to a gene. In germline, CDR1 is SGHVS, CDR2 FQNEAQ.

V is TRBV7-2 and J is TRBJ2-7; 7 bases are a match to TRBD2. J was trimmed by 7 bases and V by 3 bases; bases with no gene match: 9. CDR1 and CDR2 (germline): SGHTA, FQGNSA. The length of the CDR3 is 14 residues. Written as DNA, the CDR3 is TGTGCCAGCAGCTTTAGTCCCGCGCGGGGGGAGCAGTACTTC. Residues: CASSFSPARGEQYF.

The chain carries TRBV14 and TRBJ2-4, with 8 nucleotides matching TRBD1. The CDR3 extends over 17 amino acids. Germline V gene data show CDR1 as SGHDN and CDR2 as FVKESK. V lost 0 bases to trimming and J lost 3 bases; unmatched junction nucleotides: 7. CDR3 loop: CASSQDRGTGFKNIQYF. Here the CDR3 DNA reads TGTGCCAGCAGCCAAGATAGGGGGACAGGCTTCAAAAACATTCAGTACTTC.

This clone was seen only a few times. This chain joins TRBV6-5 and TRBJ2-7; D unresolved. This CDR3 spans 15 amino acids. Looked up from germline, CDR1 is MNHEY and CDR2 is SVGAGI. Trimming cost V 2 bases and J 3 bases, with 14 bases left between them. CDR3 residues: CASSYPLPRIYEQYF. CDR3 DNA sequence: TGTGCCAGCAGTTACCCCCTTCCACGGATCTACGAGCAGTACTTC.

The chain has TRBV5-6 and TRBJ2-2, with D tentatively TRBD1 (5 bases). This CDR3 is built from 16 residues. Trimming shortened V by 2 bases and J by 5 bases, and 16 bases separated the two germline ends. Germline loops: CDR1 SGHDT, CDR2 YYEEEE. CDR3 nucleotide sequence: TGTGCCAGCAGCTTAAGAACAGGCGTGAATACCGGGGAGCTGTTTTTT. It codes for CASSLRTGVNTGELFF.

The chain joins TRBV2 to TRBJ1-2; no definite D call. Trimming shortened V by 7 bases and J by 7 bases, and 16 bases separated the two germline ends. Germline CDR1 SNHLY, CDR2 FYNNEI. The CDR3 totals 13 residues. This CDR3 reads CASNTERVPGYTF. CDR3 nucleotide sequence: TGTGCCAGCAACACCGAGCGGGTTCCTGGCTACACCTTC.

The rearrangement links TRBV5-6 to TRBJ2-5, with D perhaps assigned TRBD1 or TRBD2 (5 bases each). V was cut by 4 bases and J by 7 bases, with 23 bases left in between. In germline, CDR1 is SGHDT, CDR2 YYEEEE. The CDR3 has 16 residues. The DNA of the CDR3 is TGTGCCAGCAGCGTGTTAAATAGTAGAATTGGGGGGACCCAGTACTTC. It encodes CASSVLNSRIGGTQYF.

The V gene is TRBV7-2, the J gene TRBJ1-4; tentative D call: TRBD1 (5 bases). The V end lost 2 bases, the J end lost 7 bases, and 14 bases lay between the germline ends. The CDR3 length is 15 residues. Germline-derived CDR1 and CDR2 are SGHTA and FQGNSA. The CDR3 DNA reads TGTGCCAGCAGCTTATTTCAGGGAGCGCGTGAAAAACTGTTTTTT. It yields the protein CASSLFQGAREKLFF.

The J gene is TRBJ1-5, the V gene TRBV9; a possible D gene is TRBD1 (5 bases). CDR3 length: 14 residues. CDR1 is SGDLS, CDR2 YYNGEE, per germline. V lost 2 bases, J lost 3 bases, and 9 bases lay in between. Here the CDR3 reads CASSVGVPNQPQHF. CDR3 DNA sequence: TGTGCCAGCAGCGTGGGGGTGCCCAATCAGCCCCAGCATTTT. The whole variable domain, filled in from reference TRBV9 and TRBJ1-5, reads DSGVTQTPKHLITATGQRVTLRCSPRSGDLSVYWYQQSLDQGLQFLIQYYNGEERAKGNILERFSAQQFPDLHSELNLSSLELGDSALYFCASSVGVPNQPQHFGDGTRLSIL.

The rearrangement uses TRBV27 and TRBJ2-5; D is tentatively TRBD1 or TRBD2 (7 bases each). This CDR3 has 17 amino acids. The V end was cut by 5 bases, the J end by 5 bases, with 24 bases between. Per germline, CDR1 MNHEY and CDR2 SMNVEV (reference sequence). As DNA, the CDR3 is TGTGCCAGCAGTCCGCCGCGGGGGAGGGGGCCTCGGGAGACCCAGTACTTC. The encoded protein is CASSPPRGRGPRETQYF.